These 25 T cell receptor beta chains were all obtained from the same sample, sequenced in a study of Ad26.COV2.S vaccination and SARS-CoV-2 variants. Repertoires were generated with immunoSEQ multiplex PCR, while TCRdb's copy carries only in-frame clones and drops some. The profile shows about 430,000 clones, about nine tenths of them singletons. Indicated treatment: 15 to 20 received Ad26.COV2.S at low or high dose, single or two shots; 5 received placebo; per-sample allocation not given. Day 63 after the first vaccine or placebo injection was the time point for sampling. Sequenced here: peripheral blood, sampled in a trial of Ad26.COV2.S vaccine versus placebo. Every receptor here comes from a person aged 18 to 65 who received the Ad26.COV2.S COVID-19 vaccine or a placebo.

A word on this clone: Other DNA sequences from this sample encode an identical CDR3 as well. The V and J genes are TRBV14 and TRBJ2-7; TRBD1 might be the D (6 bases). Germline CDR1 reads SGHDN; CDR2 reads FVKESK. The ends were cut back, 4 bases at V and 3 bases at J, with 7 bases in the middle. The CDR3 runs 12 residues. The CDR3 DNA sequence: TGTGCCAGCAGCCCACAGGGCTACGAGCAGTACTTC. It is translated as CASSPQGYEQYF. The entire variable domain, with the rest obtained from reference TRBV14 and TRBJ2-7, is as follows: EAGVTQFPSHSVIEKGQTVTLRCDPISGHDNLYWYRRVMGKEIKFLLHFVKESKQDESGMPNNRFLAERTGGTYSTLKVQPAELEDSGVYFCASSPQGYEQYFGPGTRLTVT.

This clone was recorded a few times. DNA of the CDR3: TGTGCCAGCAGCCCCCCGGAAGGTACTTGGGCCAACGTCCTGACTTTC. It codes for CASSPPEGTWANVLTF. This chain uses TRBV7-9 with TRBJ2-6, with no clear D. The germline CDR1 and CDR2 sequences are SEHNR and FQNEAQ (reference sequence). The CDR3 is made up of 16 amino acids. V dropped 5 bases and J dropped 5 bases, with 16 bases sitting between them.

The chain combines TRBV6-5 with TRBJ2-1; 8 nucleotides match TRBD2. CDR3 length: 13 amino acids. Looked up from germline, CDR1 is MNHEY and CDR2 is SVGAGI. V shed 6 bases and J 6 bases; nucleotides not matched to a gene: 4. CDR3: CASSGRAFNEQFF. In DNA form, the CDR3 reads TGTGCCAGCAGCGGGAGGGCCTTCAATGAGCAGTTCTTC.

The chain joins TRBV11-3 to TRBJ2-7, with 8 positions matching TRBD1. The length of the CDR3 is 14 residues. The germline V gene has CDR1 SGHNT and CDR2 YENEEA. Trimming removed 5 bases from V and 4 bases from J; junction bases left unmatched: 7. CDR3 sequence (DNA): TGTGCCAGCAGCGACGTCAGGGGGCGTTACGAGCAGTACTTC. Protein sequence: CASSDVRGRYEQYF.

The chain is built from TRBV9 and TRBJ2-6; 7 bases map to TRBD1. In germline, CDR1 is SGDLS, CDR2 YYNGEE. CDR3 length: 17 residues. Losses at the gene ends were 3 bases for V and 3 bases for J; bases not matched to a gene: 9. The CDR3 protein is CASSGGGTSGGANVLTF. The CDR3 nucleotides are TGTGCCAGCAGCGGAGGGGGCACCTCGGGTGGGGCCAACGTCCTGACTTTC.

The gene calls are TRBV6-2 or TRBV6-3 and TRBJ2-7; 13 bases line up with TRBD2. V shed 6 bases, J shed 4 bases, and the junction held 12 bases outside the gene matches. This CDR3 region has 17 residues. Looked up from germline, CDR1 is MNHEY and CDR2 is SVGEGT. The CDR3 loop reads CASSRLAGGLIGYEQYF. The CDR3 coding sequence is TGTGCCAGCAGCAGACTAGCGGGAGGACTAATAGGATACGAGCAGTACTTC.

This rearrangement joins TRBV5-4 to TRBJ1-2; possibly TRBD1 for D (6 bases). Germline V gives CDR1 SGHNT, CDR2 YYREEE (reference sequence). CDR3 length: 16 amino acids. V lost 2 bases to trimming and J lost 13 bases, with 27 bases between them. The CDR3 DNA follows: TGTGCCAGCAGCTTCGGCGGTCCCGGACAGAAAACTATGTTCACCTTC. Its protein product is CASSFGGPGQKTMFTF.

This clone was detected only once. The rearrangement uses TRBV28 and TRBJ1-1; D uncertain. Germline V lookup: CDR1 MDHEN, CDR2 SYDVKM. CDR3 length: 11 residues. Trimming took off 7 bases at V and 11 bases at J, with 14 bases between the two ends. Here the CDR3 reads CASINGGKAFF. CDR3 DNA: TGTGCCAGCATCAACGGAGGGAAGGCTTTCTTT. Full variable domain (remainder filled in from reference TRBV28 and TRBJ1-1): DVKVTQSSRYLVKRTGEKVFLECVQDMDHENMFWYRQDPGLGLRLIYFSYDVKMKEKGDIPEGYSVSREKKERFSLILESASTNQTSMYLCASINGGKAFFGQGTRLTVV.

This sequence joins TRBV12-3 or TRBV12-4 and TRBJ2-1; D is ambiguous. The CDR3 is 13 amino acids. V shed 5 bases and J shed 10 bases, with 15 bases lying between them. The CDR3 sequence is CASSAFSMDEQFF. DNA of the CDR3: TGTGCCAGCAGTGCCTTTAGTATGGACGAGCAGTTCTTC.

The chain employs TRBV10-3 and TRBJ2-1; D is perhaps TRBD1 (6 bases). The ends were cut back, 6 bases at V and 7 bases at J, with 16 bases in the middle. The germline V gene encodes CDR1 ENHRY and CDR2 SYGVKD. The CDR3 length is 14 residues. The CDR3 nucleotides are TGTGCCATCAGCCCGGGACCCCAGGGGAATGAGCAGTTCTTC. It yields the protein CAISPGPQGNEQFF.

The V gene is TRBV5-1, the J gene TRBJ2-1; TRBD2 matches 12 bases. Germline CDR1 reads SGHRS; CDR2 reads YFSETQ. The ends lost 2 bases at V and 0 bases at J; junction bases unmatched: 9. The CDR3 runs 19 residues. CDR3 residues: CASSLGLAGSPSSYNEQFF. CDR3 nucleotides: TGCGCCAGCAGCTTAGGACTAGCGGGGTCCCCAAGCTCCTACAATGAGCAGTTCTTC.

This sequence joins TRBV5-1 and TRBJ1-1; TRBD1 matches at 7 bases. Trimming took 1 base from V and 7 from J; bases not matched to a gene: 7. Germline-derived CDR1 and CDR2 are SGHRS and YFSETQ. The CDR3 has 14 amino acids. The CDR3 sequence: CASSLRQGNVEAFF. In nucleotides, the CDR3 is TGCGCCAGCAGCTTGAGACAGGGTAATGTTGAAGCTTTCTTT.

The chain uses TRBV19 and TRBJ2-5; maybe TRBD2 (5 bases). Per germline, CDR1 LNHDA and CDR2 SQIVND (reference sequence). The V end was cut by 5 bases, the J end by 5 bases, with 9 bases between. The CDR3 totals 12 residues. CDR3 nucleotides: TGTGCCAGTAGTCGGACTCCGGAGACCCAGTACTTC. Translation: CASSRTPETQYF.

This clone was seen once. CDR3 residues: CASTAGTANGDTQYF. The CDR3 DNA is TGTGCCAGCACCGCCGGGACAGCGAACGGAGATACGCAGTATTTT. The chain is built from TRBV28 and TRBJ2-3, with 7 bases lining up with TRBD1. Germline V gives CDR1 MDHEN, CDR2 SYDVKM. Germline trimming cut 7 bases from V and 5 bases from J; bases unmatched to any gene: 12. The CDR3 extends over 15 amino acids.

The chain carries TRBV6-6 and TRBJ1-4; D gene ambiguous. Per the germline V gene, CDR1 is MNHNY and CDR2 is SVGAGI (reference sequence). Trimming took 0 bases from V and 10 from J, leaving 18 bases between them. The CDR3 totals 16 residues. As DNA, the CDR3 is TGTGCCAGCAGTTACTCCCGGGCGGTCGATATAGTAAAACTGTTTTTT. Protein: CASSYSRAVDIVKLFF.

This clone was recorded once. This CDR3 reads CASSQEAGSGTKAKNIQYF. The CDR3 nucleotides are TGCGCCAGCAGCCAAGAAGCTGGTAGCGGGACAAAGGCCAAAAACATTCAGTACTTC. The chain joins TRBV4-1 to TRBJ2-4, with 8 positions matching TRBD2. The length of the CDR3 is 19 residues. Germline CDR1 MGHRA, CDR2 YSYEKL. With V trimmed by 0 bases and J by 1 base, 11 bases remained unmatched.

V is TRBV12-1 and J is TRBJ2-2; whether TRBD2, the table's D call, matches the DNA was not checked. TRBV12-1 is a pseudogene. The CDR3 contains 17 residues. The chain's CDR3 is CASSSRLAGENTGELFF. The DNA for the CDR3 is TGTGCCAGCAGCTCTAGACTAGCGGGAGAGAACACCGGGGAGCTGTTTTTT.

V and J are TRBV10-3 and TRBJ2-7; 7 bases are shared with TRBD1. Germline V gene data show CDR1 as ENHRY and CDR2 as SYGVKD. The V gene end was trimmed by 4 bases and the J gene end by 0 bases; junction bases not matched to a gene: 9. The CDR3 runs to 16 residues. The CDR3 DNA reads TGTGCCATCAGTGGAACCGGACAGGTGCGCTCCTACGAGCAGTACTTC. It specifies CAISGTGQVRSYEQYF.

This chain connects TRBV4-3 to TRBJ1-1, with 7 positions matching TRBD1. There are 15 residues in the CDR3. Germline CDR1 is LGHNA and CDR2 is YSLEER. The V gene end was trimmed by 2 bases and the J gene end by 2 bases; junction bases not matched to a gene: 5. The CDR3 nucleotides read TGCGCCAGCAGCCAACCGGGACAGCGAAACACTGAAGCTTTCTTT. Translation: CASSQPGQRNTEAFF.

This clone was observed a single time. The V and J genes are TRBV28 and TRBJ2-3; weak D call: TRBD1 (5 bases). V gave up 7 bases and J gave up 0 bases, with 14 bases separating them. This CDR3 has 15 residues. The germline V gene encodes CDR1 MDHEN and CDR2 SYDVKM. The CDR3 reads CASNRKKGSTDTQYF. CDR3 sequence (DNA): TGTGCCAGCAACAGAAAGAAGGGGAGCACAGATACGCAGTATTTT. The whole variable domain, filled in from reference TRBV28 and TRBJ2-3, reads DVKVTQSSRYLVKRTGEKVFLECVQDMDHENMFWYRQDPGLGLRLIYFSYDVKMKEKGDIPEGYSVSREKKERFSLILESASTNQTSMYLCASNRKKGSTDTQYFGPGTRLTVL.

The sample holds a few counts of this clone. The chain carries TRBV28 and TRBJ1-6; 9 nucleotides agree with TRBD1. With V trimmed by 6 bases and J by 13 bases, 16 bases remained unmatched. The CDR3 runs 16 residues. Germline V gene sequence: CDR1 MDHEN, CDR2 SYDVKM. The CDR3 reads CASSYGTGRSFVPLHF. The CDR3 coding sequence is TGTGCCAGCAGCTACGGGACAGGGAGGTCTTTTGTTCCCCTCCACTTT.

The V and J genes are TRBV6-5 and TRBJ2-1, with D unclear. The V and J ends lost 2 bases and 4 bases respectively, with 9 bases between them. This CDR3 is 14 amino acids long. Germline loops: CDR1 MNHEY, CDR2 SVGAGI. As DNA, the CDR3 is TGTGCCAGCAGTTACGGGGAAGGGTACAATGAGCAGTTCTTC. This codes for CASSYGEGYNEQFF.

In this sample, this clone turned up a few times. V and J are TRBV7-2 and TRBJ1-1; D is unresolved. Germline CDR1 and CDR2: SGHTA and FQGNSA. This CDR3 is 14 amino acids long. The germline V and J ends were trimmed by 3 bases and 1 base, with 9 bases remaining between them. This chain's CDR3 is CASSFGQQNTEAFF. CDR3 in DNA: TGTGCCAGCAGCTTTGGCCAGCAGAACACTGAAGCTTTCTTT. Based on the CDR3 plus reference TRBV7-2 and TRBJ1-1, the full variable domain is GAGVSQSPSNKVTEKGKDVELRCDPISGHTALYWYRQSLGQGLEFLIYFQGNSAPDKSGLPSDRFSAERTGGSVSTLTIQRTQQEDSAVYLCASSFGQQNTEAFFGQGTRLTVV.

The chain joins TRBV21-1 to TRBJ1-1; the D call in the table, TRBD1, was not verified against the DNA. TRBV21-1 is assigned pseudogene status. CDR3 size: 16 residues. CDR3 amino acids: CASSKGQGVSDTEAFF. The DNA of the CDR3 is TGTGCCAGCAGCAAGGGACAGGGCGTGTCGGACACTGAAGCTTTCTTT.

This chain joins TRBV18 and TRBJ2-5; D unresolved. CDR3 length: 14 amino acids. CDR1 KGHSH and CDR2 LQKENI come from the germline V gene. V lost 2 bases, J lost 9 bases, and 16 bases lay in between. This chain's CDR3 is CASSPIARMVAQYF. For the CDR3, the DNA is TGTGCCAGCTCACCAATAGCAAGGATGGTGGCCCAGTACTTC.